The present TCR beta chain was sequenced within a study of CXCR3-negative and CXCR3-positive naive CD8 T cells. Study in general: The libraries together contributed 110 million to 150 million TRB reads, each supplying about 1.5 +/- 0.3 million.

Whole-study findings and limits: CXCR3-positive naive cells had more hydrophobic TRB CDR3s than CXCR3-negative naive cells. Surface CD5 looked about the same in the naive subsets, so the authors worked out TCR strength from TRB CDR3 properties.

Preparation of TRB cDNA libraries relied on 5' RACE carrying UMI labels. Using the 5' RACE reads, TCRdb records one entry per CDR3 protein without DNA. The table for this sample gives approximately 130,000 distinct CDR3 sequences. The V gene's germline CDR1 is SGHTA and CDR2 FQGNSA. This CDR3 contains 16 residues. Points on this clonotype: Antigen: not known.

The sequence derives from a human donor in good health. Some clones in this sample may be carry-over from other donors' samples. This rearrangement joins TRBV7-2 to TRBJ2-7; TCRdb designates TRBD2, a call that cannot be tested without DNA. Sequenced material: naive CXCR3+ CD8+ T cells from blood. Indicated subset: CD45RO-CCR7+CD27+CD95- naive CD8+ T cells expressing CXCR3 (TNR3+). CDR3 residues: CASSLVTGPPTYEQYF.